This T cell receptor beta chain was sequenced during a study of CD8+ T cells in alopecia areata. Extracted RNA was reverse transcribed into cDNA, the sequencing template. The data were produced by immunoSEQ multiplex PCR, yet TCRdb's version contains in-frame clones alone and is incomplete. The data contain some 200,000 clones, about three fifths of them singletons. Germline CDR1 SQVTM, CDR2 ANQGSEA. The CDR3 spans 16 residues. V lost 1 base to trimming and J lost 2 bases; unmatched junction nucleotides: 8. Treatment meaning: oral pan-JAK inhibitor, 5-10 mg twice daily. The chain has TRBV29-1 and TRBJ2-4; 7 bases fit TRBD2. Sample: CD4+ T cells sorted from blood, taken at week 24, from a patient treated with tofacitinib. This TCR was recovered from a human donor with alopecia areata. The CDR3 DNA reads TGCAGCGTTGAAGTGAAGGCGGGGGTGACCAAAAACATTCAGTACTTC. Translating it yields CSVEVKAGVTKNIQYF. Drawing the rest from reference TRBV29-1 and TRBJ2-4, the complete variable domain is SAVISQKPSRDICQRGTSLTIQCQVDSQVTMMFWYRQQPGQSLTLIATANQGSEATYESGFVIDKFPISRPNLTFSTLTVSNMSPEDSSIYLCSVEVKAGVTKNIQYFGAGTRLSVL.